This passage covers 12 T cell receptor beta chains from one sample sequenced in a study of T cell repertoires in cytomegalovirus infection (dated by TCRdb to between 2017 and 2020). The sample was run on an Illumina HiSeq 1500. In-frame beta chains were kept once TCRdb had trimmed the public reads at Q25 with fastp and called clones with MiXCR. Merged by CDR3 protein, the rows form single entries marked with the most common genes and DNA. In this sample the table shows a few hundred thousand distinct CDR3 sequences, about 17% of which occur a single time. About 12% of the sample is taken by the ten largest. Sequencing used PBMCs. These receptors all come from a human donor in good health (CMV status not recorded). Some clones in this sample may be carry-over from other donors' samples.

This clonotype was counted only a few times. The chain links TRBV20-1 to TRBJ2-1, with D maybe TRBD1 (6 bases). The CDR3 runs to 11 residues. V was shortened by 5 bases and J by 13 bases, with 15 bases between the two germline ends. From germline, CDR1 is DFQATT and CDR2 SNEGSKA (reference sequence). Here the CDR3 reads CSAATGRQQFF. As DNA, the CDR3 is TGCAGTGCTGCCACAGGGCGACAACAGTTCTTC.

This clonotype showed up many times. The chain has TRBV5-8 and TRBJ1-6; no firm D call. V was trimmed by 5 bases and J by 8 bases, leaving 17 bases between them. Germline values: CDR1 SGHTS, CDR2 YDEGEE. CDR3 length: 15 amino acids. CDR3 DNA sequence: TGTGCCAGCAGTCTCGCGGGAGCATCCTATTCACCCCTCCACTTT. This gives the protein CASSLAGASYSPLHF.

Many counts were recorded for this clonotype. The rearrangement links TRBV7-2 to TRBJ2-5; a weak D match, TRBD2 (6 bases). CDR1 and CDR2 from the germline V gene are SGHTA and FQGNSA. The CDR3 runs 16 residues. V lost 0 bases and J lost 5, with 16 bases in between. The CDR3 reads CASSLASPGVTETQYF. CDR3 coding DNA: TGTGCCAGCAGCTTAGCGAGCCCGGGGGTCACGGAGACCCAGTACTTC.

The chain joins TRBV25-1 to TRBJ1-5; TRBD1 is a possible D gene (5 bases). The germline gives CDR1 MGHDK, CDR2 SYGVNS. CDR3 length: 15 residues. V was cut by 1 base and J by 2 bases, with 9 bases left in between. CDR3 region: CASSELGEGNQPQHF. Written as DNA, the CDR3 is TGTGCCAGCAGTGAATTAGGGGAGGGCAATCAGCCCCAGCATTTT.

This clonotype was seen only a few times. The chain couples TRBV7-9 to TRBJ1-1; D call uncertain. CDR3 length equals 15 residues. Germline V gene sequence: CDR1 SEHNR, CDR2 FQNEAQ (reference sequence). V was cut by 0 bases and J by 4 bases, with 12 bases left in between. CDR3 amino acids: CASSLASNGPTEAFF. CDR3 nucleotides: TGTGCCAGCAGCTTAGCGTCCAACGGACCCACTGAAGCTTTCTTT.

This clonotype was seen ten or more times. CDR3 amino acids: CASSLVGNARGEDTQYF. The DNA for the CDR3 is TGTGCCAGCAGCTTAGTAGGAAATGCTCGGGGGGAAGATACGCAGTATTTT. J is TRBJ2-3 and V is TRBV7-2; 7 bases map to TRBD2. Per the germline V gene, CDR1 is SGHTA and CDR2 is FQGNSA. The CDR3 is 17 residues long. Germline trimming cut 1 base from V and 5 bases from J; bases unmatched to any gene: 12. Full variable domain (rest looked up from reference TRBV7-2 and TRBJ2-3): GAGVSQSPSNKVTEKGKDVELRCDPISGHTALYWYRQSLGQGLEFLIYFQGNSAPDKSGLPSDRFSAERTGGSVSTLTIQRTQQEDSAVYLCASSLVGNARGEDTQYFGPGTRLTVL.

This rearrangement joins TRBV20-1 to TRBJ1-1; 12 bases fit TRBD1. The CDR3 is made up of 15 amino acids. The V and J ends lost 6 bases and 4 bases, in that order; junction bases with no gene match: 9. Germline CDR1 and CDR2: DFQATT and SNEGSKA (reference sequence). The CDR3, as DNA: TGCAGTGCCTGGGGACAGGGGGCGTTATTCACTGAAGCTTTCTTT. It yields the protein CSAWGQGALFTEAFF.

This sequence joins TRBV9 and TRBJ1-5; D unresolved. The CDR3 length is 14 residues. Between the trimmed V and J ends, which lost 0 bases and 3 bases, there was a span of 7 bases. The V gene's germline CDR1 is SGDLS and CDR2 YYNGEE. The CDR3 sequence is CASSVGGVNQPQHF. CDR3 bases: TGTGCCAGCAGCGTAGGGGGAGTCAATCAGCCCCAGCATTTT.

This clonotype has at least ten counts. The chain is built from TRBV11-3 and TRBJ2-1; possibly TRBD1 for D (6 bases). Per germline, CDR1 SGHNT and CDR2 YENEEA. The CDR3 has 17 amino acids. Trimming cost V 0 bases and J 10 bases, with 22 bases left between them. CDR3 DNA: TGTGCCAGCAGCTTAGATTCCTTAGGACAGAACTTAGGGGAGCAGTTCTTC. Its protein product is CASSLDSLGQNLGEQFF.

The V call is TRBV3-1, the J call TRBJ2-5; D gene unclear. From germline, CDR1 is LGHDT and CDR2 YNNKEL (reference sequence). V lost 2 bases and J 5 bases, leaving 12 bases between the germline ends. CDR3 length equals 14 residues. CDR3 bases: TGTGCCAGCAGCCAATTTTCCCTTAGGGAGACCCAGTACTTC. It encodes CASSQFSLRETQYF.

The chain links TRBV2 to TRBJ2-7; unclear D gene. The CDR3 totals 14 residues. Deletions cut 3 bases from V and 1 base from J, with 10 bases between. Germline CDR1 reads SNHLY; CDR2 reads FYNNEI. CDR3 in amino acids: CASSDWTTSYEQYF. The CDR3 DNA is TGTGCCAGCAGTGATTGGACGACTTCCTACGAGCAGTACTTC.

This clonotype was detected a few times. V is TRBV6-6 and J is TRBJ2-3; D unresolved. Germline CDR1 MNHNY, CDR2 SVGAGI (reference sequence). With 0 bases removed from V and 0 bases from J, the gap between germline ends came to 4 bases. The CDR3 has 14 amino acids. The chain's CDR3 is CASSYSDSTDTQYF. Written as DNA, the CDR3 is TGTGCCAGCAGTTACTCGGACAGCACAGATACGCAGTATTTT.